The subject of this entry is one T cell receptor beta chain. Its antigen is unknown. The same CDR3 also results from other DNA sequences found in this sample. PCR employed 60 Vbeta and 13 Jbeta primers. Libraries were prepared by immunoSEQ multiplex PCR; TCRdb keeps only in-frame clonotypes and omits some of them. Among about 98,000 clones listed, about 81% were seen once. This entry is derived from a study of cytomegalovirus exposure and HLA in healthy donors. The study, taken as a whole, reports: 16,951 TCR beta sequences were associated with HLA alleles at 0.05 false discovery rate in a later analysis.

In germline, CDR1 is MNHNS, CDR2 SASEGT. V lost 5 bases and J lost 4; bases outside the gene matches: 1. The length of the CDR3 is 14 residues. This chain joins TRBV6-1 and TRBJ2-2; 10 bases match TRBD1. What was sequenced was PBMCs. The sequence came from a man in his late teens or twenties in good health and CMV-seropositive. CDR3 nucleotide sequence: TGTGCCAGCAGTTGGGACAGGGGCACCGGGGAGCTGTTTTTT. It translates to CASSWDRGTGELFF.